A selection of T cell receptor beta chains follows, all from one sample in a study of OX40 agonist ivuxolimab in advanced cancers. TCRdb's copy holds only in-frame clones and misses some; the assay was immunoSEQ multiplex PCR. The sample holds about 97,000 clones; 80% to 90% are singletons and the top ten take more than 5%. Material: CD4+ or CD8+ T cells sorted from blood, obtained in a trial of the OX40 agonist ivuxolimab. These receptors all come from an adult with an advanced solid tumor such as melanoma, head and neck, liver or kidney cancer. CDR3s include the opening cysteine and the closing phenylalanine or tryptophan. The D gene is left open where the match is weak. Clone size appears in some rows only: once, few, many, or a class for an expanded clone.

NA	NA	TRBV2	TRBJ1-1	CASRGRAGNTEAFF	TGTGCCAGCAGGGGGAGGGCAGGGAACACTGAAGCTTTCTTT
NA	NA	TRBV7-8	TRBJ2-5	CASSFWGGGTETQYF	TGTGCCAGCAGCTTTTGGGGTGGCGGGACGGAGACCCAGTACTTC
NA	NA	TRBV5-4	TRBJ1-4	CASSPGRRNEKLFF	TGTGCCAGCAGTCCGGGACGGAGAAATGAAAAACTGTTTTTT
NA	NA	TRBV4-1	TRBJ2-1	CASSLLPGSMEQFF	TGCGCCAGCAGCCTCTTACCCGGGTCGATGGAGCAGTTCTTC
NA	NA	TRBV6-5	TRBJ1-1	CASSYNPRRTEAFF	TGTGCCAGCAGTTATAATCCCCGGCGAACTGAAGCTTTCTTT
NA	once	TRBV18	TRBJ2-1	CASSSGRDNEQFF	TGTGCCAGCTCTTCTGGACGGGACAATGAGCAGTTCTTC
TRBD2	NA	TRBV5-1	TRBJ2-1	CASSLPSGGHEQFF	TGCGCCAGCAGCTTGCCATCGGGAGGCCATGAGCAGTTCTTC
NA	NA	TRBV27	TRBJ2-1	CASTVIYGGPINEQFF	TGTGCCAGCACGGTGATTTATGGGGGGCCAATAAATGAGCAGTTCTTC
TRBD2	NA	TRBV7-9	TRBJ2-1	CASSYWAGDYNEQFF	TGTGCCAGCAGCTACTGGGCGGGGGATTACAATGAGCAGTTCTTC
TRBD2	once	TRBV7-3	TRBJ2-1	CASSYLSGSTDEQFF	TGTGCCAGCAGCTATCTAAGCGGGAGTACCGATGAGCAGTTCTTC
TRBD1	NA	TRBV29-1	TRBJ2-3	CSVKKLGQGTSSTDTQYF	TGCAGCGTTAAGAAACTCGGACAGGGGACGTCTAGCACAGATACGCAGTATTTT
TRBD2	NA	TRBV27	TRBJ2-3	CASSLWPSGGTSTDTQYF	TGTGCCAGCAGTTTATGGCCTAGCGGGGGTACTAGCACAGATACGCAGTATTTT
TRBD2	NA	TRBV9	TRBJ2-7	CASSAHLAASSYEQYF	TGTGCCAGCAGCGCCCACCTAGCGGCCTCCTCCTACGAGCAGTACTTC
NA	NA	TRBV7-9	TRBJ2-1	CASSFLDGSYNEQFF	TGTGCCAGCAGCTTTTTAGACGGATCCTACAATGAGCAGTTCTTC
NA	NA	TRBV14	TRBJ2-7	CASSPWDRYEQYF	TGTGCCAGCAGCCCCTGGGACCGCTACGAGCAGTACTTC
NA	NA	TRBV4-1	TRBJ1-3	CASSLQRLGGNTIYF	TGCGCCAGCAGCCTACAACGCCTTGGGGGAAACACCATATATTTT
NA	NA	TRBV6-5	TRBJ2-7	CASTSGAYEQYF	TGTGCCAGCACTTCTGGGGCCTACGAGCAGTACTTC
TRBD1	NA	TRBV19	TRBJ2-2	CASSSRGRAMNTGELFF	TGTGCCAGTAGTTCCAGGGGGCGCGCAATGAACACCGGGGAGCTGTTTTTT
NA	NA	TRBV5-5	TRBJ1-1	CASSQNTEAFF	TGTGCCAGCAGCCAGAACACTGAAGCTTTCTTT
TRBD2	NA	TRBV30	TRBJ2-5	CAWSGTSGSLWTQYF	TGTGCCTGGAGTGGGACTAGCGGGAGTTTGTGGACCCAGTACTTC
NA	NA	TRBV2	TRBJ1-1	CASKRMNTEAFF	TGTGCCAGCAAACGGATGAACACTGAAGCTTTCTTT
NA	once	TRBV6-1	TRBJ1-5	CASSEIPYNQPQHF	TGTGCCAGCAGTGAAATCCCCTACAATCAGCCCCAGCATTTT
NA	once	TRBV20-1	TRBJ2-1	CSADDEQFF	TGCAGTGCTGATGATGAGCAGTTCTTC
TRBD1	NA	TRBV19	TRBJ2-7	CASSMGQGSYEQYF	TGTGCCAGTAGTATGGGACAGGGCTCCTACGAGCAGTACTTC
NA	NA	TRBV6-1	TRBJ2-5	CASRLTDSQETQYF	TGTGCCAGCAGACTAACCGACAGTCAAGAGACCCAGTACTTC
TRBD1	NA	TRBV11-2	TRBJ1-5	CASSTQGEVNQPQHF	TGTGCCAGCAGTACGCAGGGGGAAGTCAATCAGCCCCAGCATTTT
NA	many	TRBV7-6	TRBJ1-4	CASSFAHNEKLFF	TGTGCCAGCAGCTTTGCACATAATGAAAAACTGTTTTTT
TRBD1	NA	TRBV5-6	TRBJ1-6	CASSRGQPRASSYNSPLHF	TGTGCCAGCAGCCGGGGACAGCCGAGGGCGAGCTCCTATAATTCACCCCTCCACTTT
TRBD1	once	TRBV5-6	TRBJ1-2	CASSSGGPYYGYTF	TGTGCCAGCAGTTCAGGGGGACCCTATTATGGCTACACCTTC
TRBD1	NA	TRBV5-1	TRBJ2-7	CASRTGGNEQYF	TGCGCCAGCAGGACAGGGGGCAACGAGCAGTACTTC
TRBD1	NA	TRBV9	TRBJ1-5	CASSVTGGQGQPQHF	TGTGCCAGCAGCGTAACAGGGGGCCAGGGTCAGCCCCAGCATTTT
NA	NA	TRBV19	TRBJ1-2	CASKSAQGSNYGYTF	TGTGCCAGTAAGTCCGCGCAGGGCTCCAACTATGGCTACACCTTC
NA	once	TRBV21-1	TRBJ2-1	CASTNKEGFMSYNEQFF	TGTGCCAGCACCAATAAGGAAGGGTTTATGTCCTACAATGAGCAGTTCTTC
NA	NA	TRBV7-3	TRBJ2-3	CASTEGRHRTDTQYF	TGTGCCAGCACCGAGGGTCGCCATCGGACAGATACGCAGTATTTT
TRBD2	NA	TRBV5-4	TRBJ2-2	CASSFLAGTNTGELFF	TGTGCCAGCAGCTTTTTAGCGGGGACTAACACCGGGGAGCTGTTTTTT
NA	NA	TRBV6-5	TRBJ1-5	CASSFGSNQPQHF	TGTGCCAGCAGTTTCGGGAGCAATCAGCCCCAGCATTTT
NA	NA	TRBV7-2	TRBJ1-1	CASSLAKGVGTEAFF	TGTGCCAGCAGCCTAGCCAAAGGGGTAGGGACTGAAGCTTTCTTT
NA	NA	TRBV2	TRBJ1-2	CASRRTGPYGYTF	TGTGCCAGCAGGCGCACAGGGCCTTATGGCTACACCTTC
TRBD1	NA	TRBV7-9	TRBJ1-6	CASSLAHGQGPLHF	TGTGCCAGCAGCTTAGCGCACGGACAGGGTCCCCTCCACTTT
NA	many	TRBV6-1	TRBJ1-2	CASSEMGPTSGYGYTF	TGTGCCAGCAGTGAAATGGGCCCCACCAGCGGCTATGGCTACACCTTC
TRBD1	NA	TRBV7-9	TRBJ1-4	CAVIGTANEKLFF	TGTGCCGTCATCGGGACAGCTAATGAAAAACTGTTTTTT
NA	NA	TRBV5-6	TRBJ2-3	CASSLIWGEGTDTQYF	TGTGCCAGCAGCTTGATATGGGGAGAGGGCACAGATACGCAGTATTTT
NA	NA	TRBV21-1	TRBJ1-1	CASSKLSRRATEAFF	TGTGCCAGCAGCAAATTGTCTAGAAGGGCCACTGAAGCTTTCTTT
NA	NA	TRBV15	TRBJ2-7	CATSRDLGGPSYEQYF	TGTGCCACCAGCAGAGATCTGGGGGGGCCCTCCTACGAGCAGTACTTC
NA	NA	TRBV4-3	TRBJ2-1	CASSQEILGSRRPNEQFF	TGCGCCAGCAGCCAAGAGATTTTAGGTAGCCGAAGGCCCAATGAGCAGTTCTTC
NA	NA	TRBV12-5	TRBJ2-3	CASGLGGADTQYF	TGTGCTAGTGGTTTGGGCGGGGCAGATACGCAGTATTTT
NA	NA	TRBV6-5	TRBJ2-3	CASSPTHPSDTQYF	TGTGCCAGCAGCCCGACCCACCCGAGCGATACGCAGTATTTT
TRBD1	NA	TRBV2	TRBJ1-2	CASNARGDREPYTF	TGTGCCAGCAACGCCCGAGGGGACAGGGAGCCCTACACCTTC
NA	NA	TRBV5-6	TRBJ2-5	CASSSVPGRGYQETQYF	TGTGCCAGCAGCTCCGTGCCGGGACGGGGGTACCAAGAGACCCAGTACTTC